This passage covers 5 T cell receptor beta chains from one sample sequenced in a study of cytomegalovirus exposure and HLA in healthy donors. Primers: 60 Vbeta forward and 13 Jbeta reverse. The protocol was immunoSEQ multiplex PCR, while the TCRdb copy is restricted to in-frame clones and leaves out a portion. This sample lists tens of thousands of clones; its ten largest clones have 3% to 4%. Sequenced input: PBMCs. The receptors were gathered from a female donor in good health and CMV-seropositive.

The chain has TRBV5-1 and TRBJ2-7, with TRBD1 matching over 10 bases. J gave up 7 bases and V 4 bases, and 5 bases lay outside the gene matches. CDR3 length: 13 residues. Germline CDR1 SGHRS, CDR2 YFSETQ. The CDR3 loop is CASSGGTGVEQYF. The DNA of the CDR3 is TGCGCCAGCAGCGGGGGGACAGGGGTTGAGCAGTACTTC.

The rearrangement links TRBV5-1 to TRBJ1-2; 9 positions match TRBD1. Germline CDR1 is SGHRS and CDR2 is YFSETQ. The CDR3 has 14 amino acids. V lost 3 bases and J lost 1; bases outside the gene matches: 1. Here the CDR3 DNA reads TGCGCCAGCAGCTCGGGACAGGGTAACTATGGCTACACCTTC. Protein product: CASSSGQGNYGYTF.

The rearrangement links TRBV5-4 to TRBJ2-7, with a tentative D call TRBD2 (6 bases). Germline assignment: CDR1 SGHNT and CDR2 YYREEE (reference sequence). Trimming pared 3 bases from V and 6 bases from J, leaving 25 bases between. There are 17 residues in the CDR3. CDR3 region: CASSSSIRRGGWFEQYF. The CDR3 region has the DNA TGTGCCAGCAGCTCCAGTATTCGCCGTGGAGGGTGGTTCGAGCAGTACTTC.

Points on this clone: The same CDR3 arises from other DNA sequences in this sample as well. Here the CDR3 reads CASSPQGTGELFF. The CDR3 bases are TGTGCCAGCAGCCCACAGGGTACCGGGGAGCTGTTTTTT. The chain has TRBV7-9 and TRBJ2-2, with D tentatively TRBD1 (6 bases). This CDR3 has 13 amino acids. V was shortened by 5 bases and J by 5 bases, with 9 bases between the two germline ends. CDR1 and CDR2 from the germline V gene are SEHNR and FQNEAQ (reference sequence).

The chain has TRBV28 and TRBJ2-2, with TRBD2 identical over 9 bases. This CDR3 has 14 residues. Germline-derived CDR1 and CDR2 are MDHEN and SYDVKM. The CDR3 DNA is TGTTCGTCAAGACTAGCGGCGAACACCGGGGAGCTGTTTTTT. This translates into CSSRLAANTGELFF.